This TCR beta chain was sequenced for a study of blood T cell repertoires in COVID-19 (dated by TCRdb to between 2020 and 2021). About the investigation overall: Samples from collaborators originated in the United States, Italy and Spain and spanned both the acute and convalescent phases of COVID-19. A de-identified subject ID, COVID-19 status, age in years and sex were almost always included in the sample metadata. Where HLA class I and class II types were available, the types were taken from metadata supplied by the sample provider, not from assay-based typing. Subjects who had been exposed to COVID-19, were actively infected with it, or had recovered from it provided the deeply sampled blood TCRbeta repertoires that made up the dataset. The repertoires were released in a freely available public database intended as a resource for research on the immune response to SARS-CoV-2. The samples were drawn from two sources: the first 160 participants of the ongoing ImmuneRACE study, and 1,000 to 1,500 subjects contributed by 6 global collaborators. The prospective study material was composed of cDNA or gDNA derived from T cells, B-cell-depleted T cells, or PBMCs. Here is what the overall study found, with its caveats: Clinical and demographic metadata were provided uncurated, with the amount varying by source and participant.

In Seattle, one collaborating source enrolled patients while the infection was active and tracked those patients longitudinally over the course of disease. Each collaborating institution followed its own protocols to collect whole blood in K2EDTA tubes. For TCRbeta analysis, collaborators shipped samples in one of three forms: frozen whole blood, isolated PBMCs, or DNA extracted from either of those sample types. As to this clone: Its binding antigen is unknown. No base-level quality is on record; no much larger clone is a single base apart.

TCRbeta CDR3 regions were amplified from genomic DNA using the immunoSEQ Assay, a bias-controlled multiplex PCR. Processing in the source paper ran as follows. The number of nucleated cells in each sample was estimated by amplification of reference gene primers within the assay. To quantify the absolute abundance of each unique TCRbeta CDR3 rearrangement, sequence reads were collapsed and filtered. For each sample, productive Simpson clonality was calculated as the square root of Simpson's diversity index over productive rearrangements. TCRdb obtained this table from immuneACCESS and retained in-frame rearrangements with V and J assigned. These tables miss some clones; where compared with another copy, unresolved V genes account for less than half of the shortfall, and the remainder is unexplained. V and J calls and clone size are copied from that table; D and trimming were computed from the DNA. Within this sample are approximately 120,000 clones, with roughly 90% of them counted one time only. Just over 2% of the sample is in the top ten clones.

CDR1 and CDR2 (MNHEY, SVGAGI) derive from the germline V gene. The CDR3 sequence holds 12 residues, the cysteine and phenylalanine included. The only DNA kept is the CDR3, 36 bases in frame from the first base. At the junction V is shortened by 8 bases and J by 7 bases, with 14 bases in between. The TCR sequence derives from a man aged 45 to 65 with COVID-19, enrolled during active disease. Sequenced: peripheral blood. Recombination linked TRBV6-5 to TRBJ1-2; no D gene can be assigned with confidence. CDR3 sequence: CASGSTVRGYTF. The sequenced DNA is TGTGCCAGCGGGAGCACGGTGCGTGGCTACACCTTC.